The subject of this entry is one T cell receptor (beta chain). The data are from a study of blood T cell repertoires in COVID-19. Sequencing was performed with immunoSEQ multiplex PCR; in TCRdb, only in-frame clones are kept and a portion is missing. The sample lists roughly 110,000 clones, around 84% seen once, with around 3.4% in the top ten. Trimming at V came to 5 bases and at J to 5 bases, leaving 6 bases not matched to a gene. CDR3 size: 15 residues. Germline V gene sequence: CDR1 SNHLY, CDR2 FYNNEI. The genes are TRBV2 and TRBJ1-5; 10 bases fit TRBD1. The TCR was taken from a man between 40 and 49 years old with acute or convalescent COVID-19. Sequencing was done on a sample of peripheral blood. CDR3 sequence reads: CASSLDRGGDQPQHF. CDR3 DNA sequence: TGTGCCAGCAGTCTGGACAGGGGGGGGGATCAGCCCCAGCATTTT.